This TCR beta chain was sequenced for a study of shared clonotypes between healthy human individuals. Study conclusions and caveats: Owing to a small donor count, the genetic and exposure-history diversity represented was limited. Sample collection involved blood only; tissue repertoires are likely different.

Naive CD8 populations comprised CD45RO-negative cells positively selected for CCR7, excluding terminally differentiated effector memory CD45RA+ cells. Germline V gene data show CDR1 as MNHNS and CDR2 as SASEGT. This CDR3 comprises 13 residues. V lost 6 bases, J lost 2 bases, and 11 bases lay in between. On this clone: What it recognizes is unknown.

Repertoires were generated with immunoSEQ multiplex PCR, while TCRdb's copy carries only in-frame clones and drops some. Among about 700,000 clones listed, about 92% were seen once. The TCR was taken from a man aged 25 to 40 in good health. Sequencing was performed on naive CD8+ T cells sorted from blood. The chain is built from TRBV6-1 and TRBJ2-7; TRBD2 might be the D (5 bases). The CDR3 region has the DNA TGTGCCAGCAGAGTCCGGGGTGCCTACGAGCAGTACTTC. This sequence encodes CASRVRGAYEQYF.